This T cell receptor (beta chain) was captured by sequencing in a study of blood T cell repertoires in COVID-19. TCRdb's table, derived via immunoSEQ multiplex PCR, lists solely in-frame clones and lacks some. The sample lists 52,000 or so clones; approximately 90% were seen once. Trimming took 9 bases from V and 7 from J; bases not matched to a gene: 4. There are 11 residues in the CDR3. Germline lookup yields CDR1 LNHDA and CDR2 SQIVND (reference sequence). The receptor comes from a woman in her 70s with active COVID-19. The sample comprised peripheral blood. The gene calls are TRBV19 and TRBJ1-2; TRBD1 matches 8 bases. The CDR3 spells CASTRGRGYTF. CDR3 nucleotides: TGTGCCAGCACCAGGGGGCGTGGCTACACCTTC.